The text below deals with one T cell receptor beta chain. Sequencing was performed with immunoSEQ multiplex PCR; in TCRdb, only in-frame clones are kept and a portion is missing. The sample shows some 20,000 clones, 75% to 85% of them seen only once. This sample was included in a study of sequential checkpoint blockade in melanoma. Described treatment: randomized to nivolumab then ipilimumab (arm A) or the reverse (arm B). The germline V and J ends were trimmed by 7 bases and 5 bases, with 14 bases remaining between them. The CDR3 spans 13 residues. Looked up from germline, CDR1 is WNHNN and CDR2 is SYGVQD (reference sequence).

Sequencing used CD8+ T cells sorted from blood (inferred from file names), obtained from a patient given nivolumab and ipilimumab in sequence. V usage is TRBV10-1 and J usage is TRBJ1-1, with D unclear. The origin of this receptor is a human donor with melanoma. CDR3 nucleotide sequence: TGCGCCAGCACCGGACCTCCGGGGACTGAAGCTTTCTTT. Protein product: CASTGPPGTEAFF.